These 9 T cell receptor beta chains originate from one sample sequenced in a study of tumor-infiltrating lymphocytes in primary liver carcinoma. Unsorted whole blood supplied the RNA, and germline DNA was extracted too. The authors made TCR beta cDNA from around 500 ng total RNA with a constant-region primer. ARM-PCR was slightly modified, and three nested multiplex PCR rounds with it gave rise to the TCR beta libraries. Amplification in the first two PCR rounds was performed using TRBV1-TRBV30 forward primers and a C-beta reverse primer for 10 cycles each. TCRdb reanalysed the multiplex PCR reads using MiXCR and keeps one entry per CDR3 protein. Among around 330,000 distinct CDR3 sequences, over 55% were seen once, and the ten largest hold 9% to 10%. Sequences were obtained from peripheral blood. The receptors shown here come from a middle-aged man with primary liver carcinoma and hepatitis B virus infection.

The count of this clonotype is one. A much bigger clone sits one base away, suggesting this may be a read error. The J gene is TRBJ2-6, the V gene TRBV6-6; unclear D gene. This CDR3 comprises 11 residues. CDR1 and CDR2 (germline): MNHNY, SVGAGI (reference sequence). The CDR3 DNA is TGTGTCAGTCGGGGGGCCAACGTCCTGACTTTC. It specifies CVSRGANVLTF.

A word on this clonotype: Compared with germline, one end of the junction differs, possibly owing to a read error. V is TRBV4-2 and J is TRBJ2-7; D uncertain. The CDR3 consists of 14 residues. Germline V gene sequence: CDR1 LGHNA, CDR2 YNFKEQ. The CDR3 is CASSQEGSNYEQHF. The CDR3 bases are TGTGCCAGCAGCCAAGAAGGGTCCAACTACGAGCAGCACTTC.

A remark on this clonotype: At one of its ends the junction is not consistent with the germline gene, which may arise from a read error. The rearrangement uses TRBV11-3 and TRBJ2-2, with 9 positions matching TRBD1. The CDR3 extends over 17 amino acids. Germline V CDR1 and CDR2: SGHNT, YENEEA. The CDR3 DNA sequence: TGTACCAGCAACTTAGAAGCTGGGACAGGGCACACCGGGGAGCTGTTTTTT. Translation: CTSNLEAGTGHTGELFF.

In the case of this clonotype: A read error may account for a junction end that differs from germline. The CDR3 here is CASILVSSGSSYEQYF. CDR3 sequence (DNA): TGCGCCAGCATCTTGGTTAGTAGCGGAAGCTCCTACGAGCAGTACTTC. The chain is built from TRBV5-1 and TRBJ2-7; D may be TRBD2 (6 bases). The CDR3 has 16 amino acids. Germline loops: CDR1 SGHRS, CDR2 YFSETQ.

The count of this clonotype is one. The junction departs from the called germline gene at one end, perhaps through a read error. The rearrangement uses TRBV11-2 and TRBJ2-3; D unresolved. The CDR3 length is 14 residues. Germline loops: CDR1 SGHAT, CDR2 FQNNGV. CDR3 loop: CASSTGTSTDRQYF. The CDR3 region has the DNA TGTGCCAGCAGCACCGGAACGAGCACAGATAGGCAGTATTTT.

The V call is TRBV4-1, the J call TRBJ2-6, with D perhaps TRBD1 (6 bases). This CDR3 region has 17 residues. CDR1 and CDR2 (germline): MGHRA, YSYEKL. V was clipped by 0 bases and J by 5 bases, with 14 bases between them. DNA for the CDR3: TGCGCCAGCAGCCAAGAGGGACACGGGTCTTGGGCCAACGTCCTGACTTTC. As protein: CASSQEGHGSWANVLTF.

The gene calls are TRBV28 and TRBJ1-4; no firm D call. The CDR3 is 14 residues long. Trimming stripped 3 bases from V and 5 bases from J, with 10 bases between. Germline loops: CDR1 MDHEN, CDR2 SYDVKM. CDR3 sequence reads: CASSLVVSNEKLFF. DNA of the CDR3: TGTGCCAGCAGTTTGGTCGTCTCGAATGAAAAACTGTTTTTT.

As regards this clonotype: One end of the junction varies from germline; a read error may be responsible. The chain uses TRBV11-2 and TRBJ2-1; D is perhaps TRBD1 or TRBD2 (5 bases each). The CDR3 is 13 residues long. Germline V gene lookup returns CDR1 SGHAT and CDR2 FQNNGV. The CDR3 DNA is TGTGCCAGCAGCGAGGGACCTTACGATGAACAGTTCTTC. This translates into CASSEGPYDEQFF.

On this clonotype: It may be a read error: a sequence one base away is much more abundant. V is TRBV4-2 and J is TRBJ2-2; TRBD1 agrees at 7 bases. V trimming: 1 base; J trimming: 4 bases; junction bases outside the gene matches: 9. This CDR3 has 17 residues. Germline V gene data show CDR1 as LGHNA and CDR2 as YNFKEQ. The CDR3 region has the DNA TGTGCCAGCAGCCAAGTCTCGACAGGGCCACGCACCGGGGAGCTGTTTTTT. Its protein is CASSQVSTGPRTGELFF.